These T cell receptor beta chains were read from a single sample in a study of CDR3 diversity in severe acne. TCRdb re-derived calls from the PCR reads in MiXCR, one entry per CDR3 protein. The sample lists about 76,000 distinct CDR3 sequences; 45% to 55% were seen once. The material sequenced was blood. All receptors derive from a male donor in good health, without acne. Both conserved end residues are part of each CDR3. The D gene is left open where the match is weak. The listing skips clone size in some rows; elsewhere it reads once, few, many or a size class.

clone_size	d_call	j_call	v_call	cdr3_aa	cdr3_nt
many	-	TRBJ1-2	TRBV28	CASSFSGYGYTF	TGTGCCAGCAGTTTTTCGGGCTATGGCTACACCTTC
once	TRBD2	TRBJ2-5	TRBV12-3/TRBV12-4	CASSRTSGETQYF	TGTGCCAGCAGTCGGACTAGCGGAGAGACCCAGTACTTC
once	TRBD1	TRBJ2-5	TRBV9	CASSPQGAREKLYF	TGTGCCAGCAGCCCACAGGGGGCGCGTGAAAAACTGTACTTC
few	-	TRBJ1-4	TRBV25-1	CASSSTPGGSGEKLFF	TGTGCCAGCAGTTCTACCCCCGGGGGATCGGGTGAAAAACTGTTTTTT
few	-	TRBJ1-6	TRBV12-3/TRBV12-4	CASTPSISYNSPLHF	TGTGCCAGCACTCCATCCATATCATATAATTCACCCCTCCACTTT
few	TRBD1	TRBJ1-3	TRBV25-1	CASRTGVADTIYF	TGTGCCAGCAGGACAGGGGTCGCGGACACCATATATTTT
many	TRBD2	TRBJ2-7	TRBV5-1	CASSLVSSGTAEQYF	TGCGCCAGCAGCTTGGTGTCTAGCGGGACGGCCGAGCAGTACTTC
few	-	TRBJ2-5	TRBV24-1	CATSDSKTPTQYF	TGTGCCACCAGTGACTCAAAGACCCCGACCCAGTACTTC
-	-	TRBJ1-4	TRBV7-2	CASTISATNEKLFF	TGTGCCAGCACCATCTCCGCCACTAATGAAAAACTGTTTTTT
-	TRBD1	TRBJ2-5	TRBV24-1	CATAGTGTQETQYF	TGTGCCACCGCCGGGACAGGGACCCAAGAGACCCAGTACTTC
few	-	TRBJ2-2	TRBV3-1	CASSQLGVGTGELFF	TGTGCCAGCAGCCAATTAGGGGTTGGAACCGGGGAGCTGTTTTTT
-	TRBD1	TRBJ2-7	TRBV6-5	CASKSGNAGQGQDRDEQYF	TGTGCCAGCAAATCGGGCAACGCCGGACAGGGTCAGGATCGGGACGAGCAGTACTTC
-	-	TRBJ2-1	TRBV5-1	CASSLGELCNEQFF	TGCGCCAGCAGCCTTGGGGAGTTGTGCAATGAGCAGTTCTTC
-	-	TRBJ2-3	TRBV25-1	CANSEVATTDTQYF	TGTGCCAACAGTGAAGTTGCCACCACAGATACGCAGTATTTT
-	-	TRBJ2-5	TRBV7-2	CASSLDALTSETQYF	TGTGCCAGCAGCTTAGATGCTCTAACGTCAGAGACCCAGTACTTC
many	-	TRBJ2-5	TRBV20-1	CSARGQIQETQYF	TGCAGTGCTAGAGGGCAGATCCAAGAGACCCAGTACTTC
-	-	TRBJ1-5	TRBV6-1	CASSTGLSGSGQPQHF	TGTGCCAGCAGTACAGGTCTGAGTGGGTCTGGCCAGCCCCAGCATTTT
-	-	TRBJ1-5	TRBV24-1	CATSDLVDQPQHF	TGTGCCACCAGTGATTTAGTGGATCAGCCCCAGCATTTT
-	-	TRBJ2-7	TRBV7-9	CASSYLDGEQYF	TGTGCCAGCAGCTACCTGGACGGCGAGCAGTACTTC
many	TRBD1	TRBJ1-1	TRBV7-9	CASSSSGRGQTNTEAFF	TGTGCCAGCAGCTCCTCGGGCAGGGGGCAGACGAACACTGAAGCTTTCTTT
-	-	TRBJ1-5	TRBV20-1	CSARDIQGTQPQHF	TGCAGTGCTAGAGACATCCAGGGGACTCAGCCCCAGCATTTT
-	TRBD1	TRBJ1-1	TRBV7-3	CASSPGTGVEGTEAFF	TGTGCCAGCAGCCCCGGGACAGGGGTGGAGGGAACTGAAGCTTTCTTT
many	-	TRBJ2-3	TRBV20-1	CSAIDSTDTQYF	TGCAGTGCCATTGACAGTACAGATACGCAGTATTTT
-	TRBD2	TRBJ2-3	TRBV7-6	CASSLLAGEVHEQYF	TGTGCCAGCAGCTTACTAGCGGGAGAAGTACATGAGCAGTATTTT
many	-	TRBJ2-1	TRBV6-1	CASTDIGMNEQFF	TGTGCCAGCACCGACATAGGGATGAATGAGCAGTTCTTC
-	TRBD2	TRBJ2-5	TRBV6-1	CATRRRETWETQYF	TGTGCCACTCGGAGGCGGGAGACGTGGGAGACCCAGTACTTC
-	-	TRBJ2-7	TRBV9	CASSPPGSTYEQYF	TGTGCCAGCAGCCCCCCGGGATCGACCTACGAGCAGTACTTC
-	TRBD1	TRBJ1-1	TRBV7-9	CASSWDRDRGDTEAFF	TGTGCCAGCAGCTGGGACCGGGACAGGGGAGATACTGAAGCTTTCTTT
-	-	TRBJ1-1	TRBV18	CASSSRQGLGTEAFF	TGTGCCAGCTCATCCAGGCAGGGCCTGGGGACTGAAGCTTTCTTT
-	TRBD1	TRBJ1-2	TRBV12-3/TRBV12-4	CASSPPGTEYGYTF	TGTGCCAGCAGCCCCCCCGGGACAGAGTATGGCTACACCTTC
-	-	TRBJ2-7	TRBV15	CATSRDRASAPYEQYF	TGTGCCACCAGCAGAGATCGGGCTAGCGCCCCCTACGAGCAGTACTTC
once	-	TRBJ2-7	TRBV9	CASSVGLSTTKQYF	TGTGCCAGCAGCGTAGGCTTATCAACTACGAAGCAGTACTTC
-	-	TRBJ1-2	TRBV10-3	CAISESQGFSGYTF	TGTGCCATCAGTGAGTCGCAGGGGTTCAGTGGCTACACCTTC
-	-	TRBJ2-1	TRBV6-5	CASSYTYGDNEQFF	TGTGCCAGCAGTTACACCTATGGGGACAATGAGCAGTTCTTC
-	TRBD2	TRBJ2-3	TRBV14	CASSQLAGGTTDTQYF	TGTGCCAGCAGCCAACTAGCGGGAGGTACCACAGATACGCAGTATTTT
few	-	TRBJ2-6	TRBV2	CASLFASGANVLTF	TGTGCCAGCCTCTTTGCCTCTGGGGCCAACGTTCTGACTTTC
-	TRBD1	TRBJ1-6	TRBV5-1	CASSSGQGYSPLHF	TGCGCCAGCAGCTCGGGACAGGGGTATTCACCCCTCCACTTT
many	-	TRBJ1-4	TRBV2	CAGRIEDSRNEKLFF	TGTGCCGGAAGGATTGAGGACAGCCGGAATGAAAAACTGTTTTTT
many	-	TRBJ2-7	TRBV19	CASSIKAGYEQYF	TGTGCCAGTAGTATTAAAGCCGGCTACGAGCAGTACTTC
-	TRBD1	TRBJ2-2	TRBV24-1	CATSDLLGDRSSGELFF	TGTGCCACCAGTGATTTGCTAGGGGACAGATCTTCCGGGGAGCTGTTTTTT
-	-	TRBJ2-3	TRBV7-6	CASSPRGARTDTQYF	TGTGCCAGCAGCCCCCGTGGGGCTCGCACAGATACGCAGTATTTT
medium-sized	-	TRBJ2-3	TRBV20-1	CSAYKGQGNRDTQYF	TGCAGTGCTTACAAGGGTCAGGGCAACCGAGATACGCAGTATTTT
-	-	TRBJ1-2	TRBV11-2	CASSLTKHYGYTF	TGTGCCAGCAGCTTAACGAAGCACTATGGCTACACCTTC
few	TRBD2	TRBJ2-7	TRBV7-9	CASSRGGATLFLYF	TGTGCCAGCAGCCGGGGGGGGGCCACCCTGTTTCTGTACTTC
few	-	TRBJ2-7	TRBV7-9	CASSFEGEQYF	TGTGCCAGCAGCTTCGAAGGAGAGCAGTACTTC
-	-	TRBJ1-1	TRBV25-1	CASSEAGDGGFF	TGTGCCAGCAGTGAGGCAGGGGACGGTGGTTTCTTT